Listed below are T cell receptor beta chains from one sample, sequenced in a study of blood T cell repertoires in COVID-19. Clones were sequenced by immunoSEQ multiplex PCR, and TCRdb holds only the in-frame ones, with some missing. The sample holds 220,000 or so clones; 80% to 85% are singletons and the top ten take approximately 5.1%. The sequenced sample was peripheral blood. The origin of the receptors is a woman in her sixties or seventies who had recovered from COVID-19. CDR3s leave out the opening cysteine and the closing phenylalanine or tryptophan. Part of the rows lack a size; the others show once, few, many or a class for expanded clones.

>-|TRBV9|TRBJ1-2
ASSESPGTGNGYT
>-|TRBV4-1|TRBJ2-1
ASSQATSAKKQF
>-|TRBV4-2|TRBJ1-1
ASSPTEVGTEAF
>-|TRBV11-1|TRBJ2-3
ASSLGNTQY
>few|TRBV6-5|TRBJ1-5
ASRPYFPNQPQH
>-|TRBV5-1|TRBJ2-7
ASSFASGEYEQY
>-|TRBV19|TRBJ1-1
ASSIPLNTEAF
>-|TRBV29-1|TRBJ2-7
SVVTPGTGGYEQY
>-|TRBV5-1|TRBJ2-1
ASSIGQGAYNEQF
>-|TRBV5-1|TRBJ2-2
ASSSQGQGLTGELF
>-|TRBV30|TRBJ1-5
AGTGGPGQPQH
>-|TRBV19|TRBJ1-5
ASSIGLQGSNQPQH
>-|TRBV24-1|TRBJ1-3
ATSDLPPGNSGNTIY
>-|TRBV18|TRBJ2-1
ASSPLAGGHNEQF
>-|TRBV4-1|TRBJ1-5
ASSQDPAGGSDQPQH
>-|TRBV7-9|TRBJ2-7
ASSQGGLEQY
>-|TRBV5-8|TRBJ1-1
ASRDRGFNTEAF
>many|TRBV27|TRBJ2-2
ASRRGATVTTGELF
>-|TRBV7-2|TRBJ2-7
ASSLSSGPYYEQY
>-|TRBV12-5|TRBJ2-7
ASGLGLAGSYEQY
>-|TRBV7-2|TRBJ1-1
ASSQRTGGFEAF
>-|TRBV7-3|TRBJ2-1
ASSLGLAGGHNEQF
>-|TRBV30|TRBJ2-7
AWSPGAEQY
>-|TRBV5-4|TRBJ1-2
ASSLVGQIYGYT
>-|TRBV2|TRBJ2-7
ASSENALGSSYEQY
>-|TRBV7-2|TRBJ2-7
ASSSGGREPPYSYEQY
>-|TRBV6-2/TRBV6-3|TRBJ1-2
ASSYWGMGQGHYGYT
>-|TRBV28|TRBJ1-1
ASSPRGRGNTEAF
>-|TRBV6-5|TRBJ2-5
ASSRKRGETQY
>-|TRBV10-3|TRBJ1-2
AISESRFWERVYT
>-|TRBV6-5|TRBJ1-5
ASRPQGAGNQPQH
>few|TRBV10-1|TRBJ1-1
ASSPYRGPLTEAF
>-|TRBV27|TRBJ1-2
ASSLRGTAYHYGYT
>-|TRBV18|TRBJ1-5
ASSQQGNGGQPQH
>once|TRBV18|TRBJ2-1
ASSPQGASYNEQF
>few|TRBV7-8|TRBJ1-5
ASSRDTRGNQPQH
>-|TRBV20-1|TRBJ2-5
SASRDRGRETQY
>once|TRBV5-6|TRBJ2-5
ASSLERGLAGVKTQY
>-|TRBV30|TRBJ1-2
AWSGTGGYGYT
>-|TRBV4-1|TRBJ1-6
ASSQVQGRTDRHSPLH
>-|TRBV12-5|TRBJ2-5
ASGLLGEETQY
>once|TRBV10-3|TRBJ1-2
AISERGQGQGDHT
>-|TRBV7-8|TRBJ2-1
ASSLTGGSGVYNEQF
>-|TRBV4-3|TRBJ2-1
ASSQETSGGYNEQF
>-|TRBV2|TRBJ2-7
ASSDLDRTYEQY
>-|TRBV27|TRBJ1-1
ASTEAGEGTEAF
>few|TRBV7-9|TRBJ1-2
ASSLRDTLFHGYT
>-|TRBV7-9|TRBJ2-7
ASSAAGTGENEQY